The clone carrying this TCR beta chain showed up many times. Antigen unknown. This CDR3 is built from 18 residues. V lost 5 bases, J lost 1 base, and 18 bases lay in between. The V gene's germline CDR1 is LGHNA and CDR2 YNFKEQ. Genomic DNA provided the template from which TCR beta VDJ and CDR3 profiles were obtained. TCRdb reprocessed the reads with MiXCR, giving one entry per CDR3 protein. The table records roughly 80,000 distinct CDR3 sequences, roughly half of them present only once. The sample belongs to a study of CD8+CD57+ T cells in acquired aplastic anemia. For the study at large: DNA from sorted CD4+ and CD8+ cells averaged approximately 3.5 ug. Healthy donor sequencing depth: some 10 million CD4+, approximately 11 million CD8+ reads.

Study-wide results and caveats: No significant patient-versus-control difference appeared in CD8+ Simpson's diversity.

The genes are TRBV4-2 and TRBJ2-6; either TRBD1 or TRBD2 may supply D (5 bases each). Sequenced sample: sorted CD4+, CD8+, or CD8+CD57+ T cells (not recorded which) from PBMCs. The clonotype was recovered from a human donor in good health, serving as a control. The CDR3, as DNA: TGTGCCAGCAGCACCAAACGGGACGTCGAATCTGGGGCCAACGTCCTGACTTTC. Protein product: CASSTKRDVESGANVLTF.